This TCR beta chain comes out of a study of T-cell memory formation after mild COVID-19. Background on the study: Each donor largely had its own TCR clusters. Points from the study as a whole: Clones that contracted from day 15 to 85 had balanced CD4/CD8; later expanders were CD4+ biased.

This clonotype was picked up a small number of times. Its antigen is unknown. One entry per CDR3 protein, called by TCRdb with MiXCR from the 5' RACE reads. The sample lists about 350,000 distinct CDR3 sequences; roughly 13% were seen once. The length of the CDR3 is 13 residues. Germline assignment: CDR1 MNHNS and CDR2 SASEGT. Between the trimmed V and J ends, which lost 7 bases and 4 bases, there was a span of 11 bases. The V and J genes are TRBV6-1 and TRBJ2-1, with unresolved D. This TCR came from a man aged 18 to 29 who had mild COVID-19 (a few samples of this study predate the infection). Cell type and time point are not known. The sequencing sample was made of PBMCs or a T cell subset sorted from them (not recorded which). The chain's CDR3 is CASIYGPYNEQFF. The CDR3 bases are TGTGCCAGCATTTACGGGCCTTACAATGAGCAGTTCTTC.